This T cell receptor beta chain was documented in a study of low-dose radiotherapy and immunotherapy resistance in tumors. Study in general: Treatment consisted of nivolumab 240 mg every two weeks and ipilimumab 1 mg/kg every six weeks, given intravenously to patients. Cyclophosphamide went in intravenously at 200 mg/m2 every two weeks, one day before radiation and immunotherapy.

TRAV- and TRBV-specific primers, spanning alpha and beta chains, primed first-strand cDNA. PCR amplification of the TCRs was performed with Phusion for 20 PCR cycles, and it relied on a constant-region primer together with a V-primer adapter. Following isolation, mRNA was amplified via in vitro transcription. TCRdb re-analysed the reads in MiXCR, keeping a single row per CDR3 protein. In the table there are about 89,000 distinct CDR3 sequences, 9.4% of which are singletons. This clonotype was seen ten or more times. Documented time point: before trial treatment. Eligible patients bore advanced solid tumors devoid of tumor-infiltrating lymphocytes. CDR1 and CDR2 (germline): DFQATT, SNEGSKA (reference sequence). Deletions cut 7 bases from V and 3 bases from J, with 10 bases between. The CDR3 contains 12 residues.

Sequencing used PBMCs, obtained before treatment. The J gene is TRBJ2-1, the V gene TRBV20-1; D is undetermined. The source is a male donor with prostate cancer. The CDR3 DNA reads as TGCAGTGTCAATCCCCTCTACAATGAGCAGTTCTTC. The encoded protein is CSVNPLYNEQFF.